The 18 T cell receptor beta chains given below trace back to one sample, sequenced in a study of response to subunit inactivated influenza vaccine. One entry per CDR3 protein results from TCRdb running MiXCR on the RT-PCR reads. The table lists around 750,000 distinct CDR3 sequences, roughly 20% of them singletons. The starting material was PBMCs from blood, obtained 4 to 6 days after vaccination. The source of these receptors is a man in his fifties or sixties who received an inactivated influenza vaccine.

Concerning this clonotype itself: A much larger clone differs from this one at a single base, so this may be a read error. This chain links TRBV12-3 or TRBV12-4 with TRBJ2-5; the match to TRBD1 covers 11 bases. The V gene end was trimmed by 8 bases and the J gene end by 1 base; junction bases not matched to a gene: 0. The CDR3 runs 13 residues. The CDR3 DNA sequence: TGTGCCAGCGGGACAGGGGGCCAAGAGACCCAGTACTTC. This codes for CASGTGGQETQYF.

This clonotype has a handful of counts. The chain combines TRBV20-1 with TRBJ1-2; 10 bases agree with TRBD1. V was clipped by 6 bases and J by 6 bases; unmatched bases: 13. Germline lookup yields CDR1 DFQATT and CDR2 SNEGSKA (reference sequence). The CDR3 loop spans 15 amino acids. The CDR3 loop reads CSATIPGTGEDGYTF. The CDR3 DNA reads TGCAGTGCGACCATTCCCGGGACAGGGGAGGATGGCTACACCTTC.

The sample holds a few counts of this clonotype. J is TRBJ1-3 and V is TRBV4-3; D gene ambiguous. The CDR3 length is 15 residues. The V gene lost 0 bases and the J gene lost 2 bases, with 8 bases spanning the gap. Germline-derived CDR1 and CDR2 are LGHNA and YSLEER. CDR3 in DNA: TGCGCCAGCAGCCAAGATTGGATTACTGGAAACACCATATATTTT. Protein sequence: CASSQDWITGNTIYF.

This chain uses TRBV28 with TRBJ2-7; 11 positions match TRBD2. Germline V CDR1 and CDR2: MDHEN, SYDVKM. V was clipped by 4 bases and J by 3 bases; unmatched bases: 5. This CDR3 region has 15 residues. The CDR3 DNA is TGTGCCAGCAGTTATGACGGGACTAGCGGCTACGAGCAGTACTTC. Translating gives CASSYDGTSGYEQYF.

This chain joins TRBV11-2 and TRBJ2-7; TRBD2 is a possible D gene (5 bases). The CDR3 totals 15 residues. Germline CDR1 reads SGHAT; CDR2 reads FQNNGV. V lost 0 bases and J lost 2, with 11 bases in between. The CDR3 nucleotides are TGTGCCAGCAGCTTAGATCAGCCAGCGGCCTACGAGCAGTACTTC. It yields the protein CASSLDQPAAYEQYF.

The chain carries TRBV20-1 and TRBJ1-1, with unresolved D. CDR1 is DFQATT and CDR2 is SNEGSKA in the germline V gene (reference sequence). Trimming cost V 1 base and J 3 bases, with 6 bases left between them. This CDR3 has 12 residues. CDR3 residues: CSARASYTEAFF. DNA for the CDR3: TGCAGTGCTAGAGCTTCGTACACTGAAGCTTTCTTT.

The chain is built from TRBV7-2 and TRBJ2-7; D remains unclear. Between the trimmed V and J ends, which lost 0 bases and 2 bases, there was a span of 11 bases. The CDR3 consists of 15 residues. Germline CDR1 SGHTA, CDR2 FQGNSA. As DNA, the CDR3 is TGTGCCAGCAGCTTAGCCTTGATAAACACCTACGAGCAGTACTTC. This sequence encodes CASSLALINTYEQYF. The whole variable domain, remainder taken from reference TRBV7-2 and TRBJ2-7, is GAGVSQSPSNKVTEKGKDVELRCDPISGHTALYWYRQSLGQGLEFLIYFQGNSAPDKSGLPSDRFSAERTGGSVSTLTIQRTQQEDSAVYLCASSLALINTYEQYFGPGTRLTVT.

This rearrangement joins TRBV20-1 to TRBJ1-4, with D unclear. The V gene's germline CDR1 is DFQATT and CDR2 SNEGSKA (reference sequence). The germline V and J ends were trimmed by 0 bases and 10 bases, with 15 bases remaining between them. The CDR3 extends over 14 amino acids. CDR3 coding DNA: TGCAGTGCTAGAGATCGGTCACGACGCGGAAAACTGTTTTTT. Its translation is CSARDRSRRGKLFF.

The genes are TRBV7-2 and TRBJ2-7, with 7 bases identical to TRBD2. Germline assignment: CDR1 SGHTA and CDR2 FQGNSA. The CDR3 runs 15 residues. Germline trimming cut 3 bases from V and 5 bases from J; bases unmatched to any gene: 10. CDR3 protein: CASSLSGLSGHEQYF. Here the CDR3 DNA reads TGTGCCAGCAGCTTGTCGGGACTATCGGGCCACGAGCAGTACTTC.

The chain carries TRBV3-1 and TRBJ2-3; D may be TRBD1 (6 bases). The germline gives CDR1 LGHDT, CDR2 YNNKEL (reference sequence). Trimming pared 3 bases from V and 4 bases from J, leaving 11 bases between. The CDR3 length is 14 residues. DNA for the CDR3: TGTGCCAGCAGCCAGGCTACAGGGTCAGATACGCAGTATTTT. Its protein product is CASSQATGSDTQYF.

This clonotype has more than one count but fewer than ten. V and J are TRBV20-1 and TRBJ1-6, with 11 bases that match TRBD1. Germline V lookup: CDR1 DFQATT, CDR2 SNEGSKA (reference sequence). J gave up 0 bases and V 5 bases, and 3 bases lay outside the gene matches. The CDR3 loop spans 16 amino acids. The CDR3 region has the DNA TGCAGTGCTTGGACAGGGGGCAGCTCCTATAATTCACCCCTCCACTTT. Encoded protein: CSAWTGGSSYNSPLHF.

This clonotype has more than one count but fewer than ten. The chain recombines TRBV5-6 with TRBJ2-7, with TRBD1 matching over 9 bases. Trimming at V came to 3 bases and at J to 3 bases, leaving 13 bases not matched to a gene. Per the germline V gene, CDR1 is SGHDT and CDR2 is YYEEEE. This CDR3 region has 17 residues. This CDR3 is CASSSTFTGTGFYEQYF. CDR3 coding DNA: TGTGCCAGCAGCTCTACCTTTACCGGGACAGGGTTCTACGAGCAGTACTTC.

V usage is TRBV7-9 and J usage is TRBJ2-3; a weak D match, TRBD2 (6 bases). Germline assignment: CDR1 SEHNR and CDR2 FQNEAQ (reference sequence). Trimming removed 0 bases at V and 5 bases at J, with 12 bases between. The CDR3 has 15 residues. Here the CDR3 reads CASSLASGSIDTQYF. The CDR3 nucleotides read TGTGCCAGCAGCTTAGCTAGCGGAAGTATAGATACGCAGTATTTT.

This clonotype was seen repeatedly, ten times or more. This sequence joins TRBV7-6 and TRBJ2-7, with TRBD1 matching over 9 bases. CDR1 SGHVS and CDR2 FNYEAQ come from the germline V gene. J was trimmed by 5 bases and V by 3 bases; bases with no gene match: 8. There are 15 residues in the CDR3. CDR3 amino acids: CASSFMGQGPNEQYF. CDR3 DNA sequence: TGTGCCAGCAGCTTTATGGGACAGGGCCCCAACGAGCAGTACTTC.

This clonotype was detected a few times. This chain links TRBV20-1 with TRBJ2-1; D perhaps matches TRBD1 (7 bases). The CDR3 runs to 16 residues. The germline V and J ends were trimmed by 3 bases and 1 base, with 16 bases remaining between them. Germline CDR1 DFQATT, CDR2 SNEGSKA (reference sequence). The CDR3, as DNA: TGCAGTGCTAGTGGCAGGGGGGCCGGTTCCTACAATGAGCAGTTCTTC. This translates into CSASGRGAGSYNEQFF.

This clonotype showed up just a few times. The chain is built from TRBV11-1 and TRBJ2-1, with a weak D call TRBD1 (6 bases). In germline, CDR1 is SGHAT, CDR2 FQDESV (reference sequence). The V gene lost 5 bases and the J gene lost 5 bases, with 28 bases spanning the gap. CDR3 length equals 19 residues. In DNA, the CDR3 is TGTGCCAGCAGCCCAGGCCCCCCCCAATACAGGGAAGGAGACAATGAGCAGTTCTTC. Protein product: CASSPGPPQYREGDNEQFF. The full variable domain, completed using reference TRBV11-1 and TRBJ2-1, is EAEVAQSPRYKITEKSQAVAFWCDPISGHATLYWYRQILGQGPELLVQFQDESVVDDSQLPKDRFSAERLKGVDSTLKIQPAELGDSAMYLCASSPGPPQYREGDNEQFFGPGTRLTVL.

The chain carries TRBV6-1 and TRBJ2-2; 7 bases fit TRBD1. The germline V gene encodes CDR1 MNHNS and CDR2 SASEGT. V lost 6 bases to trimming and J lost 5 bases; unmatched junction nucleotides: 6. The CDR3 totals 14 residues. Here the CDR3 DNA reads TGTGCCAGCAGCACAGGGGTTTTAACCGGGGAGCTGTTTTTT. Its translation is CASSTGVLTGELFF.

Here the CDR3 reads CASSYSSDTGPHF. CDR3 DNA: TGTGCCAGCAGTTACTCATCGGATACAGGGCCGCATTTT. This chain uses TRBV6-6 with TRBJ1-5, with D possibly TRBD1 on 6 matching bases. The CDR3 spans 13 residues. V lost 0 bases, J lost 15 bases, and 15 bases lay in between. CDR1 is MNHNY and CDR2 is SVGAGI in the germline V gene (reference sequence).